This entry lists 4 T cell receptor beta chains sequenced from one sample in a study of radiotherapy plus CTLA-4 blockade in lung cancer. Some clones are missing from TCRdb's copy, which holds only in-frame ones; the method was immunoSEQ multiplex PCR. The data contain about 110,000 clones, approximately 87% of them seen just once; the ten biggest clones take up roughly 2.3%. Sequenced material: peripheral blood, taken from a patient treated with radiotherapy plus ipilimumab. These receptor sequences come from a human donor with non-small cell lung cancer that progressed on radiotherapy plus ipilimumab. Some clones in this sample may be carry-over from other donors' samples.

This clone was observed a single time. This chain joins TRBV5-6 and TRBJ2-5; 8 bases match TRBD1. The CDR3 length is 17 residues. V trimming: 4 bases; J trimming: 3 bases; junction bases outside the gene matches: 14. Germline CDR1 is SGHDT and CDR2 is YYEEEE. CDR3 sequence (DNA): TGTGCCAGCAGCCCACCGACAGGACAGGGCGTAGAAGAGACCCAGTACTTC. Its translation: CASSPPTGQGVEETQYF.

Notes on this clone: Other DNA sequences of this sample code for an identical CDR3. The chain couples TRBV5-4 to TRBJ1-2; D is unresolved. This CDR3 spans 13 amino acids. Germline values: CDR1 SGHNT, CDR2 YYREEE (reference sequence). V lost 0 bases, J lost 6 bases, and 9 bases lay in between. Written as DNA, the CDR3 is TGTGCCAGCAGCTTGGTGGCGGGAAATGGCTACACCTTC. It yields the protein CASSLVAGNGYTF. Variable domain in full (rest from reference TRBV5-4 and TRBJ1-2): ETGVTQSPTHLIKTRGQQVTLRCSSQSGHNTVSWYQQALGQGPQFIFQYYREEENGRGNFPPRFSGLQFPNYSSELNVNALELDDSALYLCASSLVAGNGYTFGSGTRLTVV.

In its sample, this clone was seen a few times. V is TRBV4-1 and J is TRBJ2-4, with D possibly being TRBD1 (6 bases). The V end lost 4 bases, the J end lost 3 bases, and 22 bases lay between the germline ends. Germline CDR1 MGHRA, CDR2 YSYEKL. The CDR3 is 18 amino acids. This CDR3 is CASSLPGQILQGKNIQYF. For the CDR3, the DNA is TGCGCCAGCAGCCTGCCGGGACAAATCCTTCAGGGCAAAAACATTCAGTACTTC.

This chain uses TRBV12-5 with TRBJ2-1; D remains unclear. V was shortened by 6 bases and J by 1 base, with 10 bases between the two germline ends. CDR1 is LGHNT and CDR2 is FRNRAP in the germline V gene. The CDR3 is 14 amino acids. This CDR3 reads CASGPDPSYNEQFF. Here the CDR3 DNA reads TGTGCTAGTGGCCCAGACCCTTCCTACAATGAGCAGTTCTTC.